The T cell receptor (beta chain) described here comes from a study of T-cell memory formation after mild COVID-19. In germline, CDR1 is SEHNR, CDR2 FQNEAQ (reference sequence). The CDR3 covers 19 residues. V was pared by 8 bases and J by 0 bases, with 18 bases of the junction left unmatched. Amplification by 5'RACE using constant-segment primers produced TCR alpha and TCR beta cDNA libraries that carried sample barcodes and UMIs. TCRdb ran MiXCR on the 5' RACE reads and lists one entry per CDR3 protein. This table has 400,000 or so distinct CDR3 sequences, around 20% appearing once. Findings of the study overall: Pre-infection memory already had some responding clones, implying cross-reactive memory joined. Proof of SARS-CoV-2 specificity was absent for the second-wave clones that crested on day 37. Mainly in CM and EM were contracting CD4+ clones; CD8+ were in EMRA.

Note on this clonotype: Antigen: not known.

This receptor was taken from an adult woman who had mild COVID-19 (a few samples of this study predate the infection). Cell type and time point are not known. The genes are TRBV7-9 and TRBJ2-1, with 8 bases aligning to TRBD2. The sequencing input was PBMCs or a T cell subset sorted from them (not recorded which). CDR3 nucleotides: TGTGCCAGCCGGACTGCTTGGGGCGGGGGGCCCAGCTCCTACAATGAGCAGTTCTTC. Translation: CASRTAWGGGPSSYNEQFF.